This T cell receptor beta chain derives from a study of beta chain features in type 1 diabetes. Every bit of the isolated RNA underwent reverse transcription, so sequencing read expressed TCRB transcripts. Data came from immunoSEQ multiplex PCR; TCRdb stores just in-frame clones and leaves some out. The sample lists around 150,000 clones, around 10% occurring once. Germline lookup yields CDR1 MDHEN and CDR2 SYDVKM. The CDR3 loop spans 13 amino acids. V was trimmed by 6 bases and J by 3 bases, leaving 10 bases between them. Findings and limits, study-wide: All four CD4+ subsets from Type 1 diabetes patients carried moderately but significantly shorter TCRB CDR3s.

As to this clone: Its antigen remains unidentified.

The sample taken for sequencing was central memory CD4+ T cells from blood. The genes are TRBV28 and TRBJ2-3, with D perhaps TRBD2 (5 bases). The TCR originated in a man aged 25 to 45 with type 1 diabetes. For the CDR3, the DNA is TGTGCCAGCAGAACGCCGGGGACAGATACGCAGTATTTT. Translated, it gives CASRTPGTDTQYF.